One and the same sample provided the 28 T cell receptor beta chains below, sequenced in a study of blood T cell repertoires in COVID-19 (dated by TCRdb to the early 2020s). The library relied on the immunoSEQ multiplex PCR assay. TCRdb took this table from immuneACCESS and kept in-frame rearrangements with V and J called. Such tables lack part of the clones; where checked against another copy, unresolved V genes explain under half of the gap, and the rest is unexplained. The sample data list roughly 360,000 clones, and more than 70% of these were observed just once. 1.3% of the sample belongs to the ten largest clones. Material: PBMCs or T cells enriched from blood (not recorded which). The receptors were gathered from a man in his thirties or forties who had recovered from COVID-19.

The chain uses TRBV5-1 and TRBJ1-4; D uncertain. The CDR3 is made up of 13 amino acids. Germline values: CDR1 SGHRS, CDR2 YFSETQ. V was cut by 3 bases and J by 4 bases, with 7 bases left in between. CDR3 coding DNA: TGCGCCAGCAGCTGGCATGTTAATGAAAAACTGTTTTTT. Amino acid sequence: CASSWHVNEKLFF.

The V and J genes are TRBV7-2 and TRBJ2-2; D not resolved. This CDR3 is 14 amino acids long. CDR1 and CDR2 from the germline V gene are SGHTA and FQGNSA. V lost 0 bases to trimming and J lost 6 bases, with 8 bases between them. This CDR3 is CASSLAGSPGELFF. The CDR3 DNA follows: TGTGCCAGCAGCTTAGCCGGTTCCCCCGGGGAGCTGTTTTTT.

The rearrangement joins TRBV3-1 (or the pseudogene TRBV3-2) to TRBJ1-2, with a possible D match to TRBD1 (6 bases). CDR1 is LGHDT and CDR2 is YNNKEL in the germline V gene (reference sequence). V shed 1 base and J shed 7 bases, with 10 bases lying between them. The CDR3 has 13 amino acids. CDR3 sequence reads: CASSQVAGAGYTF. CDR3 DNA sequence: TGTGCCAGCAGCCAAGTGGCGGGGGCTGGCTACACCTTC.

The chain is built from TRBV6-5 and TRBJ2-1, with TRBD1 matching over 7 bases. V shed 6 bases and J 6 bases; nucleotides not matched to a gene: 5. The CDR3 is made up of 13 amino acids. CDR1 is MNHEY, CDR2 SVGAGI, per germline. The CDR3 nucleotides read TGTGCCAGCAGGAAAGGGGGCGCCAATGAGCAGTTCTTC. The encoded protein is CASRKGGANEQFF.

A single count supports this clone. The chain uses TRBV19 and TRBJ1-2; the match to TRBD1 covers 11 bases. J lost 3 bases, V lost 4 bases, and 7 bases had no gene match. The CDR3 contains 16 residues. Germline-derived CDR1 and CDR2 are LNHDA and SQIVND (reference sequence). CDR3 sequence reads: CASSTGDRGVYYGYTF. As DNA, the CDR3 is TGTGCCAGTAGTACGGGGGACAGGGGGGTTTACTATGGCTACACCTTC.

V gene TRBV7-2 combines with J gene TRBJ2-7, with 10 bases lining up with TRBD2. The CDR3 extends over 15 amino acids. Germline V CDR1 and CDR2: SGHTA, FQGNSA. The V gene end was trimmed by 5 bases and the J gene end by 1 base; junction bases not matched to a gene: 5. CDR3 loop: CASSEAGGISYEQYF. DNA for the CDR3: TGTGCCAGCAGCGAAGCGGGGGGGATTTCCTACGAGCAGTACTTC.

This clone showed up just a few times. The chain combines TRBV29-1 with TRBJ1-1, with a possible D match to TRBD1 (5 bases). CDR1 is SQVTM and CDR2 is ANQGSEA in the germline V gene. The CDR3 has 11 residues. V was clipped by 7 bases and J by 7 bases, with 13 bases between them. CDR3 loop: CSAGGGFEAFF. CDR3 DNA sequence: TGCAGCGCGGGTGGGGGGTTTGAAGCTTTCTTT.

The V gene is TRBV7-9, the J gene TRBJ1-2; D ambiguous. This CDR3 has 11 residues. With 5 bases removed from V and 4 bases from J, the gap between germline ends came to 5 bases. Germline V CDR1 and CDR2: SEHNR, FQNEAQ (reference sequence). The CDR3 DNA follows: TGTGCCAGCAGCCCGAGCTATGGCTACACCTTC. It yields the protein CASSPSYGYTF.

The chain recombines TRBV18 with TRBJ1-2; 7 nucleotides match TRBD1. The CDR3 totals 11 residues. Germline CDR1 reads KGHSH; CDR2 reads LQKENI. Losses at the gene ends were 4 bases for V and 8 bases for J; bases not matched to a gene: 1. For the CDR3, the DNA is TGTGCCAGCTCACTGACAGGGGGCTACACCTTC. Translation gives CASSLTGGYTF.

The chain is built from TRBV6-2 or TRBV6-3 and TRBJ2-3; 7 nucleotides match TRBD2. Per the germline V gene, CDR1 is MNHEY and CDR2 is SVGEGT. Unmatched junction bases numbered 15, after V lost 6 bases and J lost 6 bases. The CDR3 covers 16 residues. The CDR3, as DNA: TGTGCCAGCAGCCCGAGCGGGGTGCTAGCAAGGGATACGCAGTATTTT. It yields the protein CASSPSGVLARDTQYF.

The rearrangement joins TRBV5-1 to TRBJ1-2, with 10 bases aligning to TRBD1. CDR1 is SGHRS and CDR2 is YFSETQ in the germline V gene. The CDR3 totals 14 residues. V lost 4 bases and J lost 5; bases outside the gene matches: 5. Here the CDR3 reads CASSAGQGEYGYTF. The CDR3 DNA reads TGCGCCAGCAGCGCCGGACAGGGGGAGTATGGCTACACCTTC.

This chain connects TRBV5-1 to TRBJ1-4; D ambiguous. V was shortened by 4 bases and J by 2 bases, with 9 bases between the two germline ends. There are 14 residues in the CDR3. The V gene's germline CDR1 is SGHRS and CDR2 YFSETQ. Here the CDR3 DNA reads TGCGCCAGCAGCCCGCGACTGACTAATGAAAAACTGTTTTTT. Its protein is CASSPRLTNEKLFF.

The chain joins TRBV3-1 (or the pseudogene TRBV3-2) to TRBJ2-7; a weak D match, TRBD2 (5 bases). CDR3 length equals 13 residues. Trimming cost V 1 base and J 3 bases, with 7 bases left between them. The germline CDR1 and CDR2 sequences are LGHDT and YNNKEL (reference sequence). CDR3 DNA: TGTGCCAGCAGCCAAGCTGAGGGCTACGAGCAGTACTTC. Protein product: CASSQAEGYEQYF.

The V gene is TRBV19, the J gene TRBJ2-3; 7 bases are a match to TRBD2. CDR3 length equals 15 residues. Germline lookup yields CDR1 LNHDA and CDR2 SQIVND (reference sequence). The junction had 7 bases not matched to a gene; V was cut back by 6 bases and J by 1 base. Here the CDR3 DNA reads TGTGCCAGTAGCGAGACTAGCTCCGGCACAGATACGCAGTATTTT. Residues: CASSETSSGTDTQYF.

The chain joins TRBV5-5 to TRBJ1-1; D uncertain. The V and J ends lost 2 bases and 1 base respectively, with 6 bases between them. The CDR3 length is 13 residues. Germline assignment: CDR1 SGHKS and CDR2 YYEKEE (reference sequence). The CDR3 here is CASSLTRNTEAFF. The CDR3 coding sequence is TGTGCCAGCAGCTTAACACGGAACACTGAAGCTTTCTTT.

The rearrangement joins TRBV19 to TRBJ1-5; 7 bases match TRBD1. The CDR3 loop spans 15 amino acids. Germline-derived CDR1 and CDR2 are LNHDA and SQIVND (reference sequence). V was clipped by 5 bases and J by 4 bases; unmatched bases: 8. This CDR3 reads CASSLGTVRNQPQHF. The CDR3 nucleotides read TGTGCCAGTAGTCTCGGGACAGTCAGGAATCAGCCCCAGCATTTT.

The V and J genes are TRBV19 and TRBJ1-6, with D possibly TRBD1 on 6 matching bases. CDR3 size: 13 residues. V lost 3 bases and J 12 bases, leaving 12 bases between the germline ends. In germline, CDR1 is LNHDA, CDR2 SQIVND (reference sequence). For the CDR3, the DNA is TGTGCCAGTAGTATTAGTACAGGGTTACCCCTCCACTTT. Encoded protein: CASSISTGLPLHF.

V is TRBV18 and J is TRBJ1-5, with unresolved D. CDR3 length: 15 amino acids. The V end lost 4 bases, the J end lost 0 bases, and 10 bases lay between the germline ends. CDR1 is KGHSH, CDR2 LQKENI, per germline. The CDR3 spells CASSRSGDSNQPQHF. The CDR3 DNA follows: TGTGCCAGCTCACGGTCAGGTGATAGCAATCAGCCCCAGCATTTT.

In its sample, this clone was seen once. The chain combines TRBV7-2 with TRBJ1-3; unclear D gene. Germline V gene data show CDR1 as SGHTA and CDR2 as FQGNSA. The V and J ends lost 5 bases and 3 bases respectively, with 17 bases between them. The CDR3 contains 16 residues. CDR3 amino acids: CASSPQAAGGGNTIYF. The CDR3 nucleotides read TGTGCCAGCAGCCCCCAAGCGGCAGGTGGTGGAAACACCATATATTTT. Variable domain in full (rest from reference TRBV7-2 and TRBJ1-3): GAGVSQSPSNKVTEKGKDVELRCDPISGHTALYWYRQSLGQGLEFLIYFQGNSAPDKSGLPSDRFSAERTGGSVSTLTIQRTQQEDSAVYLCASSPQAAGGGNTIYFGEGSWLTVV.

The chain links TRBV28 to TRBJ2-2; 12 bases are shared with TRBD1. The J segment lost 2 bases and the V segment lost 5 bases, leaving 18 bases of the junction unmatched. Germline lookup yields CDR1 MDHEN and CDR2 SYDVKM. The CDR3 sequence is 21 residues long. The CDR3 loop is CASSVFRVGQGAHGNTGELFF. CDR3 nucleotides: TGTGCCAGCAGTGTCTTCCGTGTGGGACAGGGGGCGCATGGAAACACCGGGGAGCTGTTTTTT.

CDR3 DNA sequence: TGTGCCAGCAGCCTTCAGGGGATCGCGCAGTACTTC. It specifies CASSLQGIAQYF. The chain uses TRBV13 and TRBJ2-7; D may be TRBD1 (6 bases). Germline CDR1 reads PRHDT; CDR2 reads FYEKMQ (reference sequence). Trimming took 5 bases from V and 9 from J, leaving 14 bases between them. The CDR3 spans 12 residues.

This chain links TRBV2 with TRBJ1-2, with 7 bases lining up with TRBD1. V shed 8 bases and J 3 bases; nucleotides not matched to a gene: 6. Germline CDR1 and CDR2: SNHLY and FYNNEI. The CDR3 extends over 13 amino acids. The CDR3 region is CASGAGQDYGYTF. The CDR3 bases are TGTGCCAGCGGGGCAGGACAGGACTATGGCTACACCTTC.

The chain recombines TRBV4-3 with TRBJ2-3; 8 bases agree with TRBD2. This CDR3 has 15 residues. Trimming at V came to 2 bases and at J to 2 bases, leaving 3 bases not matched to a gene. Looked up from germline, CDR1 is LGHNA and CDR2 is YSLEER. The CDR3 loop is CASSQTLAVTDTQYF. The CDR3 DNA follows: TGCGCCAGCAGCCAAACACTAGCGGTCACAGATACGCAGTATTTT.

The sample holds one count of this clone. V and J are TRBV5-1 and TRBJ1-4; D might be TRBD1 (5 bases). Deletions cut 0 bases from V and 6 bases from J, with 12 bases between. The CDR3 length is 15 residues. Germline V gene lookup returns CDR1 SGHRS and CDR2 YFSETQ. CDR3 sequence (DNA): TGCGCCAGCAGCTTGGGGGCCAGGGAGGATGAAAAACTGTTTTTT. Encoded protein: CASSLGAREDEKLFF.

Regarding this clone: In the same sample, other DNA sequences code for this CDR3. The gene calls are TRBV5-1 and TRBJ2-7; 8 bases map to TRBD2. After removal of 1 base from V and 2 bases from J, the junction contained 2 bases not matched to a gene. The CDR3 has 14 amino acids. Germline V CDR1 and CDR2: SGHRS, YFSETQ. The CDR3 loop reads CASSLSGGTYEQYF. DNA for the CDR3: TGCGCCAGCAGCTTGTCGGGGGGGACCTACGAGCAGTACTTC. Full variable domain (rest looked up from reference TRBV5-1 and TRBJ2-7): KAGVTQTPRYLIKTRGQQVTLSCSPISGHRSVSWYQQTPGQGLQFLFEYFSETQRNKGNFPGRFSGRQFSNSRSEMNVSTLELGDSALYLCASSLSGGTYEQYFGPGTRLTVT.

This chain joins TRBV11-1 and TRBJ2-2, with TRBD1 identical over 9 bases. CDR1 is SGHAT, CDR2 FQDESV, per germline (reference sequence). The CDR3 length is 15 residues. With V trimmed by 6 bases and J by 3 bases, 5 bases remained unmatched. The CDR3 here is CASSPRTGDTGELFF. CDR3 DNA sequence: TGTGCCAGCAGTCCTCGGACAGGGGACACCGGGGAGCTGTTTTTT.

This chain joins TRBV30 and TRBJ1-5, with TRBD1 identical over 7 bases. The germline CDR1 and CDR2 sequences are GTSNPN and SVGIG (reference sequence). V was pared by 2 bases and J by 2 bases, with 3 bases of the junction left unmatched. The CDR3 is 14 amino acids. The CDR3 here is CAWSRDRGNQPQHF. The CDR3 coding sequence is TGTGCCTGGAGTCGGGACAGAGGCAATCAGCCCCAGCATTTT. Looking up the rest from reference TRBV30 and TRBJ1-5 gives the full variable domain: SQTIHQWPATLVQPVGSPLSLECTVEGTSNPNLYWYRQAAGRGLQLLFYSVGIGQISSEVPQNLSASRPQDRQFILSSKKLLLSDSGFYLCAWSRDRGNQPQHFGDGTRLSIL.

The chain recombines TRBV3-1 (or the pseudogene TRBV3-2) with TRBJ2-4; D perhaps matches TRBD2 (5 bases). The V gene lost 0 bases and the J gene lost 4 bases, with 13 bases spanning the gap. From germline, CDR1 is LGHDT and CDR2 YNNKEL (reference sequence). This CDR3 has 16 amino acids. CDR3 protein: CASSQDGRAEKNIQYF. The CDR3 DNA reads TGTGCCAGCAGCCAAGATGGGCGGGCAGAGAAAAACATTCAGTACTTC.